A single sample is the source of the 16 T cell receptor beta chains below, sequenced in a study of a mutant IDH1 vaccine in newly diagnosed glioma. TCRdb's copy holds only in-frame clones and misses some; the assay was immunoSEQ multiplex PCR. This sample has around 40,000 clones, with 80% to 90% found just once. Time point meaning: week 5, during vaccination. Every vaccination contained 300 ug of the mutant IDH1 20-mer peptide and was paired with topical imiquimod. Their specific antigens are unknown. This sample comprised PBMCs, obtained from a glioma patient whose treatment included an IDH1 peptide vaccine. The receptors stem from a man between 40 and 49 years old with glioma.

This CDR3 reads CASSQDGLSPLHF. The CDR3 coding sequence is TGCGCCAGCAGCCAAGATGGGTTGTCACCCCTCCACTTT. This chain links TRBV4-3 with TRBJ1-6; D is uncertain. V lost 0 bases and J lost 10, with 7 bases in between. The CDR3 consists of 13 residues. The germline CDR1 and CDR2 sequences are LGHNA and YSLEER.

Only one count was recorded for this clone. This chain links TRBV6-6 with TRBJ2-7; 15 bases agree with TRBD2. V lost 8 bases and J lost 1; bases outside the gene matches: 0. The germline CDR1 and CDR2 sequences are MNHNY and SVGAGI (reference sequence). The CDR3 runs to 14 residues. CDR3 sequence reads: CASGLAGGSYEQYF. CDR3 in DNA: TGTGCCAGCGGACTAGCGGGAGGGTCCTACGAGCAGTACTTC.

This chain's CDR3 is CASSPTLGVSEQFF. Here the CDR3 DNA reads TGTGCCAGCAGCCCAACCCTAGGGGTGAGTGAGCAGTTCTTC. The rearrangement links TRBV14 to TRBJ2-1; tentatively, D is TRBD1 (5 bases). Germline V CDR1 and CDR2: SGHDN, FVKESK. V was pared by 4 bases and J by 9 bases, with 16 bases between. This CDR3 is 14 amino acids long.

This clone was observed a handful of times. The V gene is TRBV5-1, the J gene TRBJ1-1; D gene unclear. Trimming took 4 bases from V and 3 from J, leaving 16 bases between them. The germline gives CDR1 SGHRS, CDR2 YFSETQ. The CDR3 loop spans 15 amino acids. CDR3 coding DNA: TGCGCCAGCAGCAAGCTTGGTGGGAGGGACACTGAAGCTTTCTTT. Protein: CASSKLGGRDTEAFF.

This clone was observed a few times. The rearrangement joins TRBV19 to TRBJ1-5, with TRBD1 matching over 9 bases. Germline assignment: CDR1 LNHDA and CDR2 SQIVND (reference sequence). Trimming removed 5 bases from V and 2 bases from J; junction bases left unmatched: 7. CDR3 size: 16 residues. The CDR3 is CASSPKTGGGNQPQHF. CDR3 sequence (DNA): TGTGCCAGTAGTCCCAAGACAGGGGGAGGCAATCAGCCCCAGCATTTT.

The CDR3 sequence: CASSLGGGQETQYF. For the CDR3, the DNA is TGCGCCAGCAGCTTGGGCGGGGGCCAAGAGACCCAGTACTTC. The rearrangement uses TRBV5-1 and TRBJ2-5; 7 bases are shared with TRBD2. The CDR3 has 14 amino acids. V trimming: 0 bases; J trimming: 1 base; junction bases outside the gene matches: 0. Per the germline V gene, CDR1 is SGHRS and CDR2 is YFSETQ.

This chain links TRBV6-5 with TRBJ2-5; D perhaps matches TRBD2 (5 bases). The CDR3 covers 14 residues. The germline V gene has CDR1 MNHEY and CDR2 SVGAGI. V shed 4 bases and J shed 5 bases, with 14 bases lying between them. The DNA for the CDR3 is TGTGCCAGCAGTTTGGACGGCCCGGGGGAGACCCAGTACTTC. Translated: CASSLDGPGETQYF.

The V call is TRBV7-2, the J call TRBJ2-1; D gene ambiguous. The V and J ends lost 1 base and 6 bases respectively, with 7 bases between them. This CDR3 region has 13 residues. The germline gives CDR1 SGHTA, CDR2 FQGNSA. Here the CDR3 reads CASSLVGGNEQFF. The CDR3, as DNA: TGTGCCAGCAGCTTAGTTGGTGGCAATGAGCAGTTCTTC.

This clone has a single count. CDR3 sequence: CASSFTSGIYNEQFF. The CDR3 nucleotides are TGCGCCAGCAGCTTTACTAGCGGTATATACAATGAGCAGTTCTTC. The chain recombines TRBV5-1 with TRBJ2-1; 8 bases match TRBD2. Germline V lookup: CDR1 SGHRS, CDR2 YFSETQ. CDR3 length equals 15 residues. With V trimmed by 2 bases and J by 4 bases, 5 bases remained unmatched.

The chain has TRBV2 and TRBJ1-5; TRBD1 is a possible D gene (6 bases). Looked up from germline, CDR1 is SNHLY and CDR2 is FYNNEI. Trimming took 6 bases from V and 2 from J, leaving 14 bases between them. The CDR3 is 15 amino acids. The CDR3 DNA sequence: TGTGCCAGCAGCGTCAGGGGAAGAGGCAATCAGCCCCAGCATTTT. This gives the protein CASSVRGRGNQPQHF.

The rearrangement joins TRBV7-9 to TRBJ2-4, with D possibly matching TRBD1 (6 bases). This CDR3 spans 17 amino acids. V gave up 2 bases and J gave up 1 base, with 15 bases separating them. Looked up from germline, CDR1 is SEHNR and CDR2 is FQNEAQ (reference sequence). The DNA for the CDR3 is TGTGCCAGCAGCTTATTAGGGGGACGGGATGCCAAAAACATTCAGTACTTC. It yields the protein CASSLLGGRDAKNIQYF.

The J gene is TRBJ2-7, the V gene TRBV2; D is undetermined. The CDR3 has 14 residues. V lost 7 bases to trimming and J lost 2 bases, with 15 bases between them. Germline-derived CDR1 and CDR2 are SNHLY and FYNNEI. CDR3 in amino acids: CASKVGLSTYEQYF. DNA of the CDR3: TGTGCCAGCAAGGTGGGGTTGTCCACCTACGAGCAGTACTTC.

The CDR3 protein is CASSRTQNTEAFF. The CDR3 region has the DNA TGCGCCAGCAGTAGGACCCAGAACACTGAAGCTTTCTTT. The chain employs TRBV5-1 and TRBJ1-1; D call uncertain. The ends were cut back, 5 bases at V and 1 base at J, with 9 bases in the middle. Germline CDR1 reads SGHRS; CDR2 reads YFSETQ. The CDR3 runs to 13 residues.

Written as DNA, the CDR3 is TGTGCCACCCAATGGGGGGGTAACAGGGGCAGGTACGGCTACACCTTC. It translates to CATQWGGNRGRYGYTF. The chain employs TRBV2 and TRBJ1-2, with 7 nucleotides matching TRBD1. The CDR3 has 16 residues. Trimming removed 10 bases from V and 8 bases from J; junction bases left unmatched: 22. Germline loops: CDR1 SNHLY, CDR2 FYNNEI. The full variable domain, completed using reference TRBV2 and TRBJ1-2, is EPEVTQTPSHQVTQMGQEVILRCVPISNHLYFYWYRQILGQKVEFLVSFYNNEISEKSEIFDDQFSVERPDGSNFTLKIRSTKLEDSAMYFCATQWGGNRGRYGYTFGSGTRLTVV.

The genes are TRBV7-3 and TRBJ1-1, with a tentative D call TRBD1 (6 bases). From germline, CDR1 is SGHTA and CDR2 FQGTGA. The CDR3 is 17 residues long. With 0 bases removed from V and 5 bases from J, the gap between germline ends came to 19 bases. The CDR3 is CASSLTPRGGARTEAFF. CDR3 nucleotides: TGTGCCAGCAGCTTAACCCCGAGGGGGGGGGCAAGGACTGAAGCTTTCTTT.

The chain couples TRBV6-1 to TRBJ2-7, with 12 bases that match TRBD1. There are 14 residues in the CDR3. V dropped 5 bases and J dropped 5; count of bases not matched to a gene: 4. Germline CDR1 MNHNS, CDR2 SASEGT. This chain's CDR3 is CASSSGTGGDEQYF. CDR3 coding DNA: TGTGCCAGCAGTTCCGGGACAGGGGGCGACGAGCAGTACTTC.